This TCR beta chain was captured by sequencing in a study of blood T cell repertoires in COVID-19. Study-level information: In each case, the material was cDNA or gDNA derived from T cells, B-cell-depleted T cells, or PBMCs.

Seattle patients were enrolled during active infection and followed longitudinally. Authors' methods: Reference gene primer amplification gave estimated nucleated cell counts. Here immunoSEQ multiplex PCR was the method, and the copy in TCRdb shows in-frame clones only, minus some. V, J and clone size derive from that table, while D and trimming were established from the DNA sequence. The sample yields about 480,000 clones, more than 70% seen once. Germline values: CDR1 GTSNPN, CDR2 SVGIG (reference sequence). J lost 0 bases, V lost 5 bases, and 7 bases had no gene match. CDR3 length: 15 residues. This TCR came from a woman between 45 and 65 years old with COVID-19, enrolled during active disease. Material for sequencing was peripheral blood. The rearrangement joins TRBV30 to TRBJ1-3, with 7 bases identical to TRBD1. The DNA of the CDR3 is TGTGCCTGGGACGGACAGGAAATCTCTGGAAACACCATATATTTT. This gives the protein CAWDGQEISGNTIYF.